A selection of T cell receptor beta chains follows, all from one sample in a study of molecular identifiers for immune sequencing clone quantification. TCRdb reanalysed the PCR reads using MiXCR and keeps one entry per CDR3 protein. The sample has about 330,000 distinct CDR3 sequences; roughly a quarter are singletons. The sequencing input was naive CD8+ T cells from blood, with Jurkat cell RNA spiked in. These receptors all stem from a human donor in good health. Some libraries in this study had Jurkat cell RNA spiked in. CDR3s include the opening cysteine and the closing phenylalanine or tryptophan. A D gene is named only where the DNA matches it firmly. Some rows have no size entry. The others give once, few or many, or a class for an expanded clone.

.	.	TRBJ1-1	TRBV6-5	TGTGCCAGCAGTTCCAACGGGGCGTCCACTGAAGCTTTCTTT	CASSSNGASTEAFF
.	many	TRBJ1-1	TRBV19	TGTGCCAGTAGCCCGGGGTTGGGCACTGAAGCTTTCTTT	CASSPGLGTEAFF
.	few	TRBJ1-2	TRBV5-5	TGTGCCAGCAGCTTGGATACGGGGACCTACTATGGCTACACCTTC	CASSLDTGTYYGYTF
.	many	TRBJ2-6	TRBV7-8	TGTGCCAGCAGCCCGGTCGTTGGGGCCAACGTCCTGACTTTC	CASSPVVGANVLTF
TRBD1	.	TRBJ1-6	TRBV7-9	TGTGCCAGCAGCTTAGAGGGATCGGTTACCGGGACAGGGAGTTCACCCCTCCACTTT	CASSLEGSVTGTGSSPLHF
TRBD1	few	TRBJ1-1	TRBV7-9	TGTGCCAGCAGCTTAGGGGGACAGCAGAACACTGAAGCTTTCTTT	CASSLGGQQNTEAFF
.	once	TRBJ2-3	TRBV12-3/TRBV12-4	TGTGCCAGCAGCGTCGACAGGGGGCTCCCAGCGGGGGGGACAGATACGCAGTATTTT	CASSVDRGLPAGGTDTQYF
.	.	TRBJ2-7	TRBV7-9	TGTGCCTGCAGCTTAGTTGGGGGAGAGCAGTACTTC	CACSLVGGEQYF
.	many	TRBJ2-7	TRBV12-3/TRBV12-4	TGTGCCAGCAGTTTAGACAGAAGCTACGAGCAGTACTTC	CASSLDRSYEQYF
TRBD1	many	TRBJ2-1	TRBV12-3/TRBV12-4	TGTGCCAGCAGTTTAGAGATCACAGGGGGTGAGCAGTTCTTC	CASSLEITGGEQFF
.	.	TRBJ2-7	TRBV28	TGTGCCAGCAGCCACCTGGTGCAAACCTACGAGCAGTACTTC	CASSHLVQTYEQYF
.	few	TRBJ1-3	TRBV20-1	TGCAGTGCTAAGACACACTCTGGAAACACCATATATTTT	CSAKTHSGNTIYF
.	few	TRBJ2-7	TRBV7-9	TGTGCCAGCAGCTTTTCCCAGGGGCCGAGACCCTACGAGCAGTACTTC	CASSFSQGPRPYEQYF
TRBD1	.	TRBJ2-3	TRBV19	TGTGCCAGTAGTACCGGGACAGGGGCGGTTAGCACAGATACGCAGTATTTT	CASSTGTGAVSTDTQYF
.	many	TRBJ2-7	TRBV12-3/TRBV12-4	TGTGCCAGCGGCCCGGGGGTCTACGAGCAGTACTTC	CASGPGVYEQYF
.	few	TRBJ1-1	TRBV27	TGTGCCAGCAGTCAAGGGGCGAATGGGTGGACTGAAGCTTTCTTT	CASSQGANGWTEAFF
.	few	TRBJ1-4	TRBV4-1	TGCGCCAGCAGCCAAGAAACCCGCCCCTCGGGTGAAAAACTGTTTTTT	CASSQETRPSGEKLFF
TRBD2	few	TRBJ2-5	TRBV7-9	TGTGCCAGCAGCCCCCAGACGGGGACTAGCGGGCCGAAGGAGACCCAGTACTTC	CASSPQTGTSGPKETQYF
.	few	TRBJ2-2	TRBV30	TGTGCCTGGAGTGATCCCGGGACTTATTACACCGGGGAGCTGTTTTTT	CAWSDPGTYYTGELFF
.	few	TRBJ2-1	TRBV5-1	TGCGCCAGCAGCTGGAGGACAACTGAGCAGTTCTTC	CASSWRTTEQFF
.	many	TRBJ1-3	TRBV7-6	TGTGCCAGCAGCGACGGACTGATATCTGGAAACACCATATATTTT	CASSDGLISGNTIYF
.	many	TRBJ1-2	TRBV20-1	TGCAGTGTATGGAGCGATGGCTACACCTTC	CSVWSDGYTF
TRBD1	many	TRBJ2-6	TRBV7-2	TGTGCCAGCAGCTTATTCTTCCGGACAGGGTTAGTTGGGGCCAACGTCCTGACTTTC	CASSLFFRTGLVGANVLTF
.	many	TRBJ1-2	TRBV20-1	TGCAGTGCTAGAGTCGAGGGGTATGGCTACACCTTC	CSARVEGYGYTF
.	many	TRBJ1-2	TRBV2	TGTGCCAGCAGTGAAGGCTATGGCTACACCTTC	CASSEGYGYTF
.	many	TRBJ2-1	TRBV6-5	TGTGCCAGCAGTTACGAGGGGTACAATGAGCAGTTCTTC	CASSYEGYNEQFF
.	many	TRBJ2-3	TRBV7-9	TGTGCCAGCAGGCCATATGGCGGGACTAGCACAGATACGCAGTATTTT	CASRPYGGTSTDTQYF
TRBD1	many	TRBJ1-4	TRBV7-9	TGTGCCAGCAGCTTCCGACAGGGAACAACTAATGAAAAACTGTTTTTT	CASSFRQGTTNEKLFF
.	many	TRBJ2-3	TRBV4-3	TGCGCCAGCAGCCAGGGCATCAGGGCTAGCACAGATACGCAGTATTTT	CASSQGIRASTDTQYF
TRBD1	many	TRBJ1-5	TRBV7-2	TGTGCCAGCAGCCCCCGGCTCGGGACAGGGTACGAACCCCAGCATTTT	CASSPRLGTGYEPQHF
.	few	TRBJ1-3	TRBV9	TGTGCCAGCAGCGCGGGGGACACCATATATTTT	CASSAGDTIYF
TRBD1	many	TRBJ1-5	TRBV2	TGTGCCAGCACCAAGGGGGACAGCCTGTGGCAGCCCCAGCATTTT	CASTKGDSLWQPQHF
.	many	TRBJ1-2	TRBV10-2	TGCGCCAGCAGTGATAGCAGCTGGGGGTATGGCTACACCTTC	CASSDSSWGYGYTF
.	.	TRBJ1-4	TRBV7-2	TGTGCCAGCAGCTTAGCGGGGCCAGGTGTAGAAGAAAAACTGTTTTTT	CASSLAGPGVEEKLFF
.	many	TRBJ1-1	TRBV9	TGTGCCAGCAGCGTAGGGAGGGCCACTGAAGCTTTCTTT	CASSVGRATEAFF
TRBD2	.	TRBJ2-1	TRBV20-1	TGCAGTGCTACGGGACTAGCGGGGTACAATGAGCAGTTCTTC	CSATGLAGYNEQFF
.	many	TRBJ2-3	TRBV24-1	TGTGCCACCAGTGACCCGAGCACAGATACGCAGTATTTT	CATSDPSTDTQYF
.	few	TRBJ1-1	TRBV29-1	TGCAGCGTTGGGAACAGTGTCACTGAAGCTTTCTTT	CSVGNSVTEAFF
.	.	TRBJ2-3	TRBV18	TGTGCCAGCTCACGACCTACCTCTAGCACAGATACGCAGTATTTT	CASSRPTSSTDTQYF
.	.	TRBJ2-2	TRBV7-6	TGTGCCAGCAGCTTAGGTGTAGATCACACCGGGGAGCTGTTTTTT	CASSLGVDHTGELFF
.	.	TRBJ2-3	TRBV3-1	TGTGCCAGCAGCCAGGCCCACAAAAGCACAGATACGCAGTATTTT	CASSQAHKSTDTQYF
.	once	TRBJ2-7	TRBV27	TGTGCCAGCAGTTTAACGGGACGGAACTACGAGCAGTACTTC	CASSLTGRNYEQYF
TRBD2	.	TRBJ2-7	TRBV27	TGTGCCAGCAGTCGTACCGGGACTAGCGGGTTGCTGGGGCAGTACTTC	CASSRTGTSGLLGQYF
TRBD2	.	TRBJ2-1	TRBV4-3	TGCGCCAGCAGCCAATCTAGAATCGGGACTAGCTACAATGAGCAGTTCTTC	CASSQSRIGTSYNEQFF
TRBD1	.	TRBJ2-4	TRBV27	TGTGCCAGCAGCCCTAGGACAGGGTCGGACATTCAGTACTTC	CASSPRTGSDIQYF